Presented here are 18 T cell receptor beta chains from one specimen sequenced in a study of blood T cell repertoires in COVID-19. Generated by immunoSEQ multiplex PCR, the TCRdb table keeps only in-frame clones and is missing some. The profile shows tens of thousands of clones, 70% to 90% of them singletons. Sequenced input: peripheral blood. All receptors come from a human donor in a cohort sampled during active COVID-19.

The rearrangement joins TRBV23-1 to TRBJ1-4; 9 nucleotides line up with TRBD1. TRBV23-1 is an open reading frame whose function is uncertain. J was trimmed by 6 bases and V by 3 bases; bases with no gene match: 5. This CDR3 region has 15 residues. CDR3 residues: CASSHSGQGDEKLFF. The CDR3 coding sequence is TGCGCCAGCAGTCACTCGGGACAGGGCGATGAAAAACTGTTTTTT.

The V and J genes are TRBV30 and TRBJ2-7; 8 nucleotides align to TRBD1. There are 15 residues in the CDR3. V was pared by 2 bases and J by 7 bases, with 13 bases of the junction left unmatched. Per the germline V gene, CDR1 is GTSNPN and CDR2 is SVGIG (reference sequence). The CDR3 region is CAWSSTGGYKGEQYF. DNA of the CDR3: TGTGCCTGGAGTTCAACAGGGGGGTACAAGGGGGAGCAGTACTTC.

The genes are TRBV24-1 and TRBJ2-1, with 10 positions matching TRBD1. Germline V CDR1 and CDR2: KGHDR, SFDVKD. V shed 5 bases, J shed 9 bases, and the junction held 3 bases outside the gene matches. This CDR3 has 13 amino acids. CDR3 sequence: CATSGQGAREQFF. Written as DNA, the CDR3 is TGTGCCACCAGTGGACAGGGGGCGCGTGAGCAGTTCTTC.

The chain has TRBV28 and TRBJ1-5, with 8 bases matching TRBD1. The CDR3 sequence is 16 residues long. With 5 bases clipped from V and 6 bases from J, the junction kept 12 bases outside the gene matches. Germline V CDR1 and CDR2: MDHEN, SYDVKM. The CDR3 bases are TGTGCCAGCAGTCTAATCAGGACAGGGCCCCTTCAGCCCCAGCATTTT. The encoded protein is CASSLIRTGPLQPQHF.

This chain joins TRBV11-2 and TRBJ2-5; 8 nucleotides align to TRBD2. Germline CDR1 is SGHAT and CDR2 is FQNNGV. The CDR3 runs 15 residues. The V and J ends lost 5 bases and 5 bases, in that order; junction bases with no gene match: 10. The CDR3 sequence: CASSPTTAGVETQYF. In DNA form, the CDR3 reads TGTGCCAGCAGCCCAACCACAGCGGGGGTGGAGACCCAGTACTTC.

This chain links TRBV29-1 with TRBJ1-2, with 7 bases that match TRBD1. V shed 4 bases and J 6 bases; nucleotides not matched to a gene: 5. This CDR3 spans 12 amino acids. Germline V lookup: CDR1 SQVTM, CDR2 ANQGSEA. The CDR3 DNA follows: TGCAGCGTTGGACAGGGCTGGGATGGCTACACCTTC. It specifies CSVGQGWDGYTF.

The V and J genes are TRBV28 and TRBJ2-7; D might be TRBD2 (6 bases). In germline, CDR1 is MDHEN, CDR2 SYDVKM. V was pared by 4 bases and J by 4 bases, with 17 bases between. This CDR3 has 15 amino acids. The CDR3 reads CASSSTWGVAYEQYF. CDR3 sequence (DNA): TGTGCCAGCAGTTCCACGTGGGGGGTAGCGTACGAGCAGTACTTC.

V and J are TRBV5-4 and TRBJ2-2; D perhaps matches TRBD2 (5 bases). Germline V gene data show CDR1 as SGHNT and CDR2 as YYREEE (reference sequence). Trimming removed 7 bases from V and 3 bases from J, with 19 bases in between. The CDR3 extends over 16 amino acids. As DNA, the CDR3 is TGTGCCAGCGGTGCGGGTGGACGGGGAGACACCGGGGAGCTGTTTTTT. Amino acid sequence: CASGAGGRGDTGELFF.

This chain joins TRBV5-1 and TRBJ1-1, with a tentative D call TRBD1 (6 bases). The CDR3 runs 15 residues. The V gene's germline CDR1 is SGHRS and CDR2 YFSETQ. V lost 2 bases, J lost 5 bases, and 16 bases lay in between. The CDR3 coding sequence is TGCGCCAGCAGCTTATCGACAGGTTCCGTGACTGAAGCTTTCTTT. Residues: CASSLSTGSVTEAFF.

The rearrangement uses TRBV27 and TRBJ2-3, with a weak D call TRBD2 (6 bases). Trimming shortened V by 2 bases and J by 7 bases, and 13 bases separated the two germline ends. In germline, CDR1 is MNHEY, CDR2 SMNVEV (reference sequence). The CDR3 spans 14 residues. CDR3 in amino acids: CASSLGGTRYTQYF. DNA for the CDR3: TGTGCCAGCAGTTTAGGCGGGACTCGTTATACGCAGTATTTT.

The V gene is TRBV4-2, the J gene TRBJ1-2; no clear D gene. The CDR3 totals 12 residues. Germline V CDR1 and CDR2: LGHNA, YNFKEQ. Trimming took off 3 bases at V and 6 bases at J, with 8 bases between the two ends. DNA for the CDR3: TGTGCCAGCAGCCACGACATTGATGGCTACACCTTC. Amino acid sequence: CASSHDIDGYTF.

The chain joins TRBV6-2 or TRBV6-3 to TRBJ2-6, with D possibly being TRBD1 (5 bases). The CDR3 totals 15 residues. Germline V gene data show CDR1 as MNHEY and CDR2 as SVGEGT. V was cut by 5 bases and J by 2 bases, with 10 bases left in between. The CDR3 DNA is TGTGCCAGCAGTATCAGGGTTCCTGGGGCCAACGTCCTGACTTTC. Translation gives CASSIRVPGANVLTF.

The V call is TRBV2, the J call TRBJ1-2; TRBD1 agrees at 9 bases. The CDR3 sequence is 14 residues long. In germline, CDR1 is SNHLY, CDR2 FYNNEI. V lost 2 bases to trimming and J lost 5 bases; unmatched junction nucleotides: 3. Here the CDR3 DNA reads TGTGCCAGCAGTGAAACGGGACAGGGATATGGCTACACCTTC. Encoded protein: CASSETGQGYGYTF.

The rearrangement links TRBV5-4 to TRBJ2-1; TRBD1 matches at 7 bases. The CDR3 consists of 14 residues. V lost 4 bases, J lost 3 bases, and 4 bases stayed unmatched. The V gene's germline CDR1 is SGHNT and CDR2 YYREEE (reference sequence). For the CDR3, the DNA is TGTGCCAGCAGCGTGGGACAGTACTACAATGAGCAGTTCTTC. Translation: CASSVGQYYNEQFF.

The CDR3 sequence: CASSVGQGKGTEAFF. The DNA for the CDR3 is TGTGCCAGCAGCGTAGGCCAGGGAAAAGGGACTGAAGCTTTCTTT. This chain uses TRBV9 with TRBJ1-1, with D tentatively TRBD1 (5 bases). The V and J ends lost 0 bases and 5 bases respectively, with 14 bases between them. Germline CDR1 and CDR2: SGDLS and YYNGEE. The CDR3 is 15 amino acids.

The CDR3: CASSLATSFSDTQYF. CDR3 DNA: TGTGCCAGCAGCTTAGCGACTTCCTTCTCAGATACGCAGTATTTT. This rearrangement joins TRBV7-8 to TRBJ2-3; D unresolved. CDR3 size: 15 residues. Germline values: CDR1 SGHVS, CDR2 FQNEAQ. Between the trimmed V and J ends, which lost 0 bases and 4 bases, there was a span of 11 bases.

A few counts support this clone. The chain joins TRBV27 to TRBJ1-1; 9 bases agree with TRBD1. J gave up 2 bases and V 6 bases, and 16 bases lay outside the gene matches. Germline assignment: CDR1 MNHEY and CDR2 SMNVEV (reference sequence). CDR3 length equals 18 residues. CDR3 nucleotide sequence: TGTGCCAGCAGCAAGACCCCGGGACAGGGCTTTCTAAACACTGAAGCTTTCTTT. Translating it yields CASSKTPGQGFLNTEAFF.

The rearrangement links TRBV7-3 to TRBJ2-1; 8 nucleotides line up with TRBD1. This CDR3 has 16 amino acids. V lost 5 bases to trimming and J lost 4 bases; unmatched junction nucleotides: 10. Looked up from germline, CDR1 is SGHTA and CDR2 is FQGTGA. CDR3 residues: CASSLLGTGVYNEQFF. The DNA of the CDR3 is TGTGCCAGCAGCCTCCTTGGGACAGGAGTTTACAATGAGCAGTTCTTC.